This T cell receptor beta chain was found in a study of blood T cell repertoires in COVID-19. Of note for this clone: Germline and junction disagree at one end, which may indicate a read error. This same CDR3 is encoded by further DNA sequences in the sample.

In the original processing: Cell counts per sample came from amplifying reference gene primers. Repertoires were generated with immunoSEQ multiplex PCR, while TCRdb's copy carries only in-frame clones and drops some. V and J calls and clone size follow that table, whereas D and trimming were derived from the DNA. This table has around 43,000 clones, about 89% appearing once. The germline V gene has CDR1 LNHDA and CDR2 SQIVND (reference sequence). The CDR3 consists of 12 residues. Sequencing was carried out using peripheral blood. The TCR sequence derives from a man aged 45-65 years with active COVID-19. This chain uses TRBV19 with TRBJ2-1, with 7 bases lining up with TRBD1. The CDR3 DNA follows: TGCGCCGCCCGGGACAGTATGAGTGAGCAGTTCTTC. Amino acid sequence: CAARDSMSEQFF.